The clone carrying this T cell receptor (beta chain) was detected only a few times. The antigen remains undetermined. The CDR3 runs 12 residues. After removal of 8 bases from V and 8 bases from J, the junction contained 5 bases not matched to a gene. Germline V gives CDR1 SQVTM, CDR2 ANQGSEA. The sample is drawn from a study of CD8+ T cells in alopecia areata. Points from the study as a whole: Many of the expanded lesional clones endured in scalp and blood while on tofacitinib. Patients shared TCRs less clearly than mice did, possibly owing to HLA.

RNA extraction and reverse transcription yielded cDNA as sequencing template. Some clones are missing from TCRdb's copy, which holds only in-frame ones; the method was immunoSEQ multiplex PCR. The sample gives roughly 190,000 clones, 45% to 65% of which show up once; approximately 3.5% is in the top ten. The treatment denotes: oral pan-JAK inhibitor, 5-10 mg twice daily. The TCR comes from a human donor with alopecia areata. The specimen was CD4+ T cells sorted from blood, collected at week 4, from a patient treated with tofacitinib. The V and J genes are TRBV29-1 and TRBJ2-1; 11 positions agree with TRBD1. CDR3 residues: CSSGTGGYEQFF. The DNA for the CDR3 is TGCAGCTCAGGGACAGGGGGATATGAGCAGTTCTTC.